The 27 T cell receptor beta chains below come from one sample, sequenced in a study of identical twins. TCRdb redid the calling of the 5' RACE reads with MiXCR, one entry per CDR3 protein. The sample records over 550,000 distinct CDR3 sequences, 7% to 7.5% being singletons. These sequences were also reported in another study, on yellow fever vaccine responses in identical twins.

Specimen: PBMCs. The receptors shown here come from a woman younger than 35 in good health.

There are many counts of this clonotype. The chain uses TRBV5-1 and TRBJ1-2; TRBD1 matches at 7 bases. The junction had 11 bases not matched to a gene; V was cut back by 1 base and J by 2 bases. CDR1 and CDR2 (germline): SGHRS, YFSETQ. The CDR3 has 17 amino acids. This CDR3 reads CASSLISTGTENYGYTF. The CDR3 bases are TGCGCCAGCAGCTTGATCTCAACCGGGACAGAAAACTATGGCTACACCTTC.

CDR3 DNA sequence: TGCGCCAGCAGAGGAAGAGTACAGGGGGACGCTGGAAACACCATATATTTT. Its protein is CASRGRVQGDAGNTIYF. This chain uses TRBV10-2 with TRBJ1-3, with 8 bases matching TRBD1. After removal of 6 bases from V and 2 bases from J, the junction contained 12 bases not matched to a gene. CDR3 length: 17 residues. Germline V gene sequence: CDR1 WSHSY, CDR2 SAAADI.

This sequence joins TRBV19 and TRBJ2-1, with TRBD1 matching 8 bases. Trimming at V came to 10 bases and at J to 6 bases, leaving 11 bases not matched to a gene. This CDR3 comprises 14 residues. Germline CDR1 LNHDA, CDR2 SQIVND (reference sequence). DNA for the CDR3: TGTGCCATTTTACAGGGGGTAGACGTCAATGAGCAGTTCTTC. Translated, it gives CAILQGVDVNEQFF.

This clonotype was observed at least ten times. The chain links TRBV7-8 to TRBJ2-1; 9 nucleotides match TRBD1. The junction had 8 bases not matched to a gene; V was cut back by 5 bases and J by 6 bases. Germline CDR1 reads SGHVS; CDR2 reads FQNEAQ. The CDR3 consists of 15 residues. The CDR3 DNA is TGTGCCAGCAGCCCCGGGACAGGGATGTTCAATGAGCAGTTCTTC. It yields the protein CASSPGTGMFNEQFF.

The chain couples TRBV7-3 to TRBJ2-3; 10 bases map to TRBD1. The CDR3 runs 14 residues. J gave up 4 bases and V 5 bases, and 3 bases lay outside the gene matches. Per the germline V gene, CDR1 is SGHTA and CDR2 is FQGTGA. CDR3 nucleotide sequence: TGTGCCAGCAGCGACAGGGGGCGCTCAGATACGCAGTATTTT. Translated: CASSDRGRSDTQYF.

J is TRBJ1-5 and V is TRBV19; D unclear. The germline CDR1 and CDR2 sequences are LNHDA and SQIVND (reference sequence). The CDR3 is made up of 14 amino acids. V dropped 4 bases and J dropped 3 bases, with 10 bases sitting between them. The CDR3: CASSKPGNNQPQHF. CDR3 bases: TGTGCCAGTAGTAAACCGGGGAACAATCAGCCCCAGCATTTT.

This clonotype occurred many times. The CDR3 nucleotides are TGCAGCGTTGAACCCCAGGACACAGGGCAGACCCAGTACTTC. It translates to CSVEPQDTGQTQYF. The chain recombines TRBV29-1 with TRBJ2-5; D might be TRBD1 (6 bases). Trimming took off 2 bases at V and 6 bases at J, with 16 bases between the two ends. CDR3 size: 14 residues. Per the germline V gene, CDR1 is SQVTM and CDR2 is ANQGSEA.

The V gene is TRBV28, the J gene TRBJ2-1; no reliable D call. The CDR3 is 13 residues long. Germline assignment: CDR1 MDHEN and CDR2 SYDVKM. V lost 5 bases to trimming and J lost 4 bases, with 9 bases between them. The CDR3 reads CASSTQLYNEQFF. Here the CDR3 DNA reads TGTGCCAGCAGTACTCAACTATACAATGAGCAGTTCTTC.

Only a few counts were recorded for this clonotype. The chain employs TRBV15 and TRBJ2-3, with D possibly matching TRBD2 (7 bases). Germline CDR1 reads LNHNV; CDR2 reads YYDKDF (reference sequence). Trimming took off 3 bases at V and 0 bases at J, with 19 bases between the two ends. The CDR3 length is 18 residues. The CDR3 loop is CATSSEGSGGPSTDTQYF. DNA of the CDR3: TGTGCCACCAGCAGTGAAGGTTCCGGGGGGCCTAGCACAGATACGCAGTATTTT.

This clonotype has at least ten counts. The chain is built from TRBV20-1 and TRBJ2-6; the match to TRBD1 covers 7 bases. Germline CDR1 DFQATT, CDR2 SNEGSKA (reference sequence). V gave up 6 bases and J gave up 3 bases; unmatched junction bases: 5. The length of the CDR3 is 14 residues. The chain's CDR3 is CSALGGFGANVLTF. CDR3 nucleotide sequence: TGCAGTGCGTTAGGGGGCTTTGGGGCCAACGTCCTGACTTTC.

The chain is built from TRBV20-1 and TRBJ1-1; TRBD1 agrees at 8 bases. The CDR3 contains 18 residues. Germline V gene lookup returns CDR1 DFQATT and CDR2 SNEGSKA (reference sequence). The trim removed 3 bases at V and 0 bases at J, leaving 15 bases unmatched. This CDR3 reads CSARELTGTGRLNTEAFF. Written as DNA, the CDR3 is TGCAGTGCTAGGGAGCTAACCGGGACAGGACGTCTGAACACTGAAGCTTTCTTT.

This clonotype was counted ten times or more. This sequence joins TRBV12-3 or TRBV12-4 and TRBJ2-3, with 10 bases matching TRBD2. This CDR3 has 16 amino acids. Trimming removed 4 bases from V and 2 bases from J; junction bases left unmatched: 6. The CDR3: CASSSWTSGNTDTQYF. In DNA form, the CDR3 reads TGTGCCAGCAGTTCCTGGACTAGCGGTAACACAGATACGCAGTATTTT.

This clonotype was found many times. The chain employs TRBV2 and TRBJ2-1; possibly TRBD2 for D (5 bases). With 3 bases removed from V and 3 bases from J, the gap between germline ends came to 18 bases. This CDR3 is built from 17 residues. Germline loops: CDR1 SNHLY, CDR2 FYNNEI. CDR3 loop: CASSDRSGAFYYNEQFF. The CDR3 DNA sequence: TGTGCCAGCAGTGACCGGAGCGGCGCCTTCTACTACAATGAGCAGTTCTTC.

This clonotype was observed a handful of times. The chain employs TRBV6-1 and TRBJ2-6; 10 bases line up with TRBD2. The CDR3 totals 17 residues. V lost 6 bases and J lost 0; bases outside the gene matches: 5. The germline CDR1 and CDR2 sequences are MNHNS and SASEGT. The CDR3 nucleotides are TGTGCCAGCAGCAGACTAGCGGGCCCCTCTGGGGCCAACGTCCTGACTTTC. As protein: CASSRLAGPSGANVLTF.

The gene calls are TRBV5-6 and TRBJ2-7; D possibly corresponds to TRBD1 (6 bases). The CDR3 sequence is 15 residues long. V was pared by 4 bases and J by 2 bases, with 16 bases between. Per the germline V gene, CDR1 is SGHDT and CDR2 is YYEEEE. The CDR3 reads CASSTRDRIPYEQYV. The CDR3 DNA reads TGTGCCAGCAGCACCCGAGACAGGATACCCTACGAGCAGTACGTC.

At least ten counts were recorded for this clonotype. The gene calls are TRBV28 and TRBJ2-3; 8 bases align to TRBD2. The CDR3 contains 14 residues. J lost 1 base, V lost 8 bases, and 5 bases had no gene match. CDR1 is MDHEN and CDR2 is SYDVKM in the germline V gene. The CDR3 DNA reads as TGTGCCAGCTCCCCAGCGGGGGGCACAGATACGCAGTATTTT. Translating it yields CASSPAGGTDTQYF.

This clonotype was seen repeatedly, ten times or more. The chain recombines TRBV15 with TRBJ2-2; D is perhaps TRBD1 (5 bases). Looked up from germline, CDR1 is LNHNV and CDR2 is YYDKDF (reference sequence). The CDR3 extends over 14 amino acids. V lost 9 bases and J 3 bases, leaving 14 bases between the germline ends. The CDR3 protein is CATGAVGYTGELFF. DNA of the CDR3: TGTGCCACAGGGGCCGTGGGGTACACCGGGGAGCTGTTTTTT.

This clonotype showed up just a few times. V usage is TRBV10-3 and J usage is TRBJ2-7; D remains ambiguous. The germline gives CDR1 ENHRY, CDR2 SYGVKD. Trimming left V 1 base short and J 4 bases short, with 8 bases between. CDR3 length: 13 residues. DNA for the CDR3: TGTGCCATCAGTGAGTTTAACGGGTACGAGCAGTACGTC. Translated, it gives CAISEFNGYEQYV.

The table lists this clonotype with a few counts. The J gene is TRBJ2-1, the V gene TRBV5-1, with 9 nucleotides matching TRBD1. The CDR3 length is 17 residues. The J segment lost 12 bases and the V segment lost 3 bases, leaving 19 bases of the junction unmatched. Germline-derived CDR1 and CDR2 are SGHRS and YFSETQ. Written as DNA, the CDR3 is TGCGCCAGCAGCTCGCCAACAGGGGGCGAGGCCCCCCCCAGGCAGTTCTTC. Its protein is CASSSPTGGEAPPRQFF.

This clonotype was detected a few times. The chain combines TRBV20-1 with TRBJ1-1; no definite D call. V was clipped by 6 bases and J by 9 bases, with 17 bases between them. Germline V gene sequence: CDR1 DFQATT, CDR2 SNEGSKA (reference sequence). The CDR3 loop spans 12 amino acids. The CDR3 loop is CSAPSDGLKAFF. The CDR3 bases are TGCAGTGCCCCTTCGGATGGGTTGAAAGCTTTCTTT.

This clonotype appeared a few times. The chain combines TRBV20-1 with TRBJ2-1; 9 nucleotides line up with TRBD2. CDR1 and CDR2 from the germline V gene are DFQATT and SNEGSKA (reference sequence). Trimming took 6 bases from V and 8 from J; bases not matched to a gene: 8. CDR3 length equals 13 residues. The CDR3 protein is CSAVAGVVYEQFF. In DNA, the CDR3 is TGCAGTGCCGTAGCGGGAGTGGTATATGAGCAGTTCTTC.

The V gene is TRBV7-6, the J gene TRBJ2-1; tentatively, D is TRBD2 (5 bases). Trimming left V 4 bases short and J 4 bases short, with 11 bases between. The CDR3 contains 14 residues. Germline CDR1 and CDR2: SGHVS and FNYEAQ. The CDR3: CASSSLVPYNEQFF. CDR3 nucleotides: TGTGCCAGCAGCTCACTAGTGCCGTACAATGAGCAGTTCTTC.

This clonotype was observed many times. One end of the junction does not line up with germline, which may come from a read error. The chain couples TRBV4-1 to TRBJ1-3; possibly TRBD1 for D (6 bases). The V gene's germline CDR1 is MGHRA and CDR2 YSYEKL. The CDR3 extends over 15 amino acids. CDR3 nucleotide sequence: TGTGCCAGCAGTCAAGGACAGAGCTCTGGAAACACCATATATTTT. The encoded protein is CASSQGQSSGNTIYF.

The CDR3 region is CASSPGLAIEQFF. The DNA for the CDR3 is TGTGCCAGCAGCCCCGGGTTGGCGATTGAGCAGTTCTTC. The chain uses TRBV7-9 and TRBJ2-1; D gene ambiguous. The CDR3 is made up of 13 amino acids. Germline loops: CDR1 SEHNR, CDR2 FQNEAQ (reference sequence). Trimming shortened V by 5 bases and J by 9 bases, and 14 bases separated the two germline ends.

The V call is TRBV5-5, the J call TRBJ2-5, with TRBD2 matching over 11 bases. V lost 4 bases to trimming and J lost 5 bases; unmatched junction nucleotides: 10. The CDR3 contains 16 residues. The germline V gene has CDR1 SGHKS and CDR2 YYEKEE (reference sequence). The CDR3 is CASSHGTSGGRETQYF. For the CDR3, the DNA is TGTGCCAGCAGCCACGGGACTAGCGGAGGGAGGGAGACCCAGTACTTC.

This clonotype was counted only a few times. V gene TRBV24-1 combines with J gene TRBJ2-1; 10 bases align to TRBD1. The CDR3 is 16 amino acids. Germline V gene lookup returns CDR1 KGHDR and CDR2 SFDVKD. Trimming at V came to 4 bases and at J to 8 bases, leaving 10 bases not matched to a gene. The CDR3: CATSETDRGRVDEQFF. The CDR3 DNA follows: TGTGCCACCAGTGAAACCGACAGGGGGCGCGTCGATGAGCAGTTCTTC.

J is TRBJ2-7 and V is TRBV4-1; the match to TRBD1 covers 7 bases. This CDR3 is built from 13 residues. With 5 bases clipped from V and 4 bases from J, the junction kept 5 bases outside the gene matches. CDR1 and CDR2 (germline): MGHRA, YSYEKL. CDR3 sequence (DNA): TGCGCCAGCAGCAGGGACAGAAAGTACGAGCAGTACTTC. Translating gives CASSRDRKYEQYF.